This TCR beta chain was captured by sequencing in a study of blood T cells in healthy people across ages. Together with a sample-barcoded 5' primer, a J-beta primer mix was included in a second PCR lasting about 7 to 11 cycles. MiXCR, run by TCRdb on the 5' RACE reads, gives a single entry per CDR3 protein. This sample carries approximately 800,000 distinct CDR3 sequences, about 53% of them seen once, and the ten largest clones take about 42%. This TCR came from an older man in good health. Sequenced input: blood.

The CDR3 sequence: CASSSQGREYEQYF. CDR3 in DNA: TGTGCCAGCAGTTCACAGGGGAGGGAGTACGAGCAGTACTTC. The chain combines TRBV2 with TRBJ2-5; D is possibly TRBD1 or TRBD2 (7 bases each). Judging by the DNA end, TRBJ2-7 fits better; the J call may be wrong. Germline CDR1 SNHLY, CDR2 FYNNEI. The CDR3 has 14 amino acids.